This T cell receptor beta chain was retrieved from a study of cytomegalovirus exposure and HLA in healthy donors listed by TCRdb under 2017. With regard to the full study: According to an earlier analysis of a few hundred of the donors, about 179 million T cells yielded roughly 110 million unique TCR beta sequences and around 280 Gb of sequence data. In a later analysis, previously published TCR beta repertoires from some 640 donors were re-analyzed and high-resolution HLA genotyping was added so that TCR occurrence patterns could be studied. The study aimed to test whether cataloging public T cell receptors could reveal signatures of past pathogen exposure. To predict cytomegalovirus infection status, the study combined high-throughput TCR immunosequencing, statistical association of individual TCRs with disease status, and machine learning. In the later analysis, no new phenotypic data were used to find candidate immune exposures; instead, reliance was placed on TCR beta sequences and their occurrence across donors. HLA typing included class I and class II loci at four-digit resolution. The study profiled the T cell repertoires of 500 to 800 subjects by immunosequencing and related them to cytomegalovirus serostatus. About 330 gigabases of sequencing data and around 80 million unique TCR sequences made up an early release that covered roughly 670 HLA-typed donors. Every repertoire in the discovery cohort had been generated on one and the same sequencing platform. An earlier analysis of around 580 of the donors used high-throughput TCR beta sequencing to judge whether each TCR beta V gene segment behaved as functional or pseudogenic. A later genetic analysis took genome-wide SNP genotypes for about 65% of the 666 donors and used that subset as a discovery cohort. In addition to the first cohort of around 670 subjects, a separate validation cohort of approximately 130 different subjects was used. The genetic ancestry cluster associated with self-reported Caucasian donors included roughly four fifths of the roughly 400 genotyped donors. About five DR-DQ haplotypes were handled as single units for association and clustering, since linkage in the cohort was strong. On average, 235,054 unique TCR beta nucleotide sequences were sequenced per donor among about 400 genotyped donors of the cohort, with roughly 19% of those sequences being non-productive. Typing coverage differed by locus: A, B, C, DRB1 and DQB1 were typed in about 620-630 donors, DQA1 in 500 to 550, DPA1 in 600 to 610, and DPB1 in just under 490. Donor age, sex, ethnicity and CMV serostatus were compiled alongside the repertoire data.

Notes on this clone: Its antigen remains unidentified. Base qualities are not at hand, and no much larger clone is one base apart.

On the study overall, not on this receptor specifically: Correlated functional status among segregating V segments might be attributable to linkage disequilibrium, but an unknown experimental factor could not be ruled out. The sequencing pipeline was judged likely to have produced a cluster of highly shared sequence variants as a technical artifact. In vitro tests confirmed that a few of the cytomegalovirus-associated TCR beta chains recognize cytomegalovirus antigens. According to the authors, the approach could potentially be generalized to other disease states and immunological phenotypes. Most TCR sequences were seen in very few donors, while some public TCRs were found in many individuals. In the study, about 150 TCR beta chains were listed as associated with cytomegalovirus. According to a later analysis, most CMV-associated TCR beta chains appeared to be HLA-restricted, and the HLA associations seemed to be driven largely by CMV exposure. Because HLA typing was missing for some donors at each locus, association tests included only the typed subset. A later analysis found that TCR association rates varied across HLA loci, with DRB1 alleles showing the most associated TCRs and HLA-C alleles the fewest. At a false discovery rate of 0.05, a later analysis linked 16,951 TCR beta sequences to specific HLA alleles. The cohort was sequenced for TCR beta chains only, and without alpha or paired-chain data the features that could be detected were limited. In both the original and validation cohorts, the classifier was reported to diagnose cytomegalovirus status with high specificity and sensitivity. Immune exposure information for the cohort was limited to CMV serostatus. A further reported finding was that TCR beta sequences accurately predicted the HLA-A and HLA-B alleles for most subjects in the first cohort. Compared with the approximately 600-donor mean, donors in an Asian-associated ancestry cluster had fewer N-insertions in productive TCRs, according to a later genetic analysis. Sequencing depth was assumed to be roughly uniform across donors in the presence/absence analyses, though that assumption may not hold. An earlier analysis of approximately 530 of the donors showed that most TCR beta V segments appeared in productive rearrangements either about 87% or about 30% of the time, which broadly matched IMGT annotations. Several of the top co-occurrence clusters appeared to be linked to parvovirus B19, influenza, CMV and Epstein-Barr virus, according to a later analysis. Assigning TCR associations to individual alleles was difficult when HLA alleles, especially DR and DQ, strongly co-occurred. In a later analysis, HLA-associated TCR beta chains were found to be more clonally expanded and to have lower generation probabilities than equally common non-associated chains. A later genetic analysis associated a missense DCLRE1C variant with V-gene and J-gene trimming of TCR beta chains, and an independent cohort replicated the association. The earlier analysis of some 540 of the donors excluded 15 to 20 rarely observed V segments, including chromosome 9 orphons, because counts were too low.

Library prep was done by the immunoSEQ multiplex PCR assay. For the multiplex PCR, a mixture combining 60 forward primers for TCR Vbeta segments and 13 reverse primers for TCR Jbeta segments was used. Amplification of the CDR3 region of rearranged TCR beta genes was performed with a multiplex PCR assay on genomic DNA. On the Illumina HiSeq System, the amplified TCR beta libraries were sequenced as 87-base-pair reads. Processing in the source paper ran as follows. In a later analysis, roughly 80 million unique TCR beta chains were counted across the approximately 640 repertoires, and about 10 million of these chains were shared by at least two donors. A nearest-neighbor algorithm error-corrected the raw reads and collapsed the reads into unique sequences, merging closely related sequences to remove PCR and sequencing errors. CDR3 sequences were aligned to IMGT reference sequences to assign V, D and J gene segments. For a sequence to be retained, a match of at least six nucleotides to both a V gene segment and a J gene segment was required. Rearrangements were called productive when the CDR3 lacked stop codons and stayed in frame with V and J; all others were non-productive. Following IMGT convention, CDR3 was defined as the stretch from the second conserved V-encoded cysteine to the conserved J-encoded phenylalanine. Sequences without an unambiguous match to a single V gene segment were excluded from the earlier analysis of over 500 of the donors. In an earlier analysis of around 600 of the donors, V segments were called functional above 56.7% productive rearrangements and were called segregating when the between-donor standard deviation exceeded 5%. A statistical classification framework was developed to diagnose cytomegalovirus status using the catalog of TCR beta chain sequences. A later analysis assigned V and J genes by comparing TCR nucleotide sequences with IMGT/GENE-DB human TR gene sequences. A later analysis assigned CDR3 sequences and most-parsimonious VDJ recombination scenarios with the TCRdist pipeline. In a later analysis, every TCR beta chain was defined by the combination of its CDR3 amino acid sequence and its V-gene family, and reads without a unique V-gene family were dropped. As a way to deal with suspected cross-contamination and a sequencing artifact, a later analysis dropped 450 to 700 nucleotide sequences that were highly shared and had low generation probability. For each public chain, a later analysis derived a clonal expansion index from normalized ranks of inferred template counts within each repertoire. A later analysis computed generation probabilities with a VDJ recombination model fitted to out-of-frame rearrangements, and checked the results against IGoR. In a later analysis, hypergeometric tests were used to score TCR-TCR, TCR-HLA and TCR-CMV co-occurrence, with a repertoire-size bias correction applied to TCR pairs. In a later analysis, false discovery rates were estimated by permuting HLA or CMV assignments 20 times. In a later analysis, co-occurring TCRs were grouped with DBSCAN, and TCRdist sequence similarity was added when clustering was performed within HLA-allele-positive subsets. Repertoires with fewer than 30,000 or more than 120,000 public chains were left out of co-occurrence clustering, as were about five repertoires with anomalous nucleotide sharing. In TCRdb, the immuneACCESS table is reduced to in-frame sequences with V and J assigned. These tables do not hold every clone; where another copy was compared, an unresolved V gene accounts for under half, and the others remain unexplained. V, J and clone size derive from that table, while D and trimming were established from the DNA sequence. This sample is represented by 90,000 to 110,000 clones; 69% of them were singletons. The biggest ten clones account for 3.2% of the sample.

In total, roughly 710 healthy bone marrow donors made up the cohort. At the time of sampling, every cohort member was nominally healthy, though immune exposures that went unrecorded were likely present. The donor was CMV seronegative and belonged to the group of 350 or so seronegative cohort members. Every donor gave a peripheral blood sample, and the peripheral blood mononuclear cells from that sample were used for TCR beta sequencing. Genomic DNA was extracted from the blood cell samples with the Qiagen DNeasy Blood Extraction Kit. The sequence derives from a man in his thirties or forties in good health and CMV-seronegative. The sample comprised PBMCs.

CDR3 sequence: CASSLSAGTGQFF. The nucleotides read TGTGCCAGCAGCTTATCGGCCGGGACAGGGCAGTTCTTC. In this chain, TRBV7-2 is recombined with TRBJ2-1, with 8 junctional bases fitting TRBD1. CDR1 is given as SGHTA and CDR2 as FQGNSA, both from the germline V gene. From V the trimming removes 2 bases and from J it removes 12 bases, while the gene matches leave 6 bases of the junction unaccounted for. The CDR3 starts with the cysteine, ends with the phenylalanine, and has 13 residues. The only DNA kept is the CDR3, 39 bases in frame from the first base. Beyond the CDR3, the reference TRBV7-2 and TRBJ2-1 genes provide the residues; the full variable domain reads: GAGVSQSPSNKVTEKGKDVELRCDPISGHTALYWYRQSLGQGLEFLIYFQGNSAPDKSGLPSDRFSAERTGGSVSTLTIQRTQQEDSAVYLCASSLSAGTGQFFGPGTRLTVL.